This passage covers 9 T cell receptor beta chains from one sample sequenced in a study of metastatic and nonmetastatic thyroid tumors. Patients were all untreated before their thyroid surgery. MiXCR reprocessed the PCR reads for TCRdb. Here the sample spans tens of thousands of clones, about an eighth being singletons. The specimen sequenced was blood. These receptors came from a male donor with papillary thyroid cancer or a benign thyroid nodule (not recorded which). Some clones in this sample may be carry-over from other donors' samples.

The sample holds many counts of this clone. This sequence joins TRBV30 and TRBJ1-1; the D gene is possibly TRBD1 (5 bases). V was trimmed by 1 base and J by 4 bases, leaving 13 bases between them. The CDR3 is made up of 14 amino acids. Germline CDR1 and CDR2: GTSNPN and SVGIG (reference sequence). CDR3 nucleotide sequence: TGTGCCTGGAGTGAAAAGGCAAGGGGCACTGAAGCTTTCTTT. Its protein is CAWSEKARGTEAFF.

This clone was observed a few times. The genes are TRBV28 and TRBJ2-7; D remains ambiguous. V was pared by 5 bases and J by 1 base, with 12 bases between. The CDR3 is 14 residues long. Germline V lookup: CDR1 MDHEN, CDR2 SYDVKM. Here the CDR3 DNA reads TGTGCCAGCAGTCAGCACTGGAGATCCTACGAGCAGTACTTC. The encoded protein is CASSQHWRSYEQYF.

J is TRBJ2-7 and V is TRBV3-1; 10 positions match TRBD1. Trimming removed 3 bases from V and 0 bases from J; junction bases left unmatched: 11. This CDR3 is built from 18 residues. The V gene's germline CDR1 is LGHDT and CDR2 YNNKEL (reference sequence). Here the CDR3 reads CASSQKGQGGSSSYEQYF. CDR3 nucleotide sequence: TGTGCCAGCAGCCAGAAAGGACAGGGGGGATCTAGCTCCTACGAGCAGTACTTC.

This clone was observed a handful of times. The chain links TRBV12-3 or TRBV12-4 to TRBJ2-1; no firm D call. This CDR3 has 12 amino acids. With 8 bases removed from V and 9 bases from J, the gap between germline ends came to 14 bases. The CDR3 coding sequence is TGTGCCAGCCACCTCACAGTGACTGAGCAGTTCTTC. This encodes CASHLTVTEQFF.

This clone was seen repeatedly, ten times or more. CDR3 region: CSARDSPQETQYF. DNA for the CDR3: TGCAGTGCCCGGGACTCTCCCCAAGAGACCCAGTACTTC. The chain joins TRBV20-1 to TRBJ2-5; D might be TRBD2 (6 bases). There are 13 residues in the CDR3. Germline loops: CDR1 DFQATT, CDR2 SNEGSKA (reference sequence). V lost 6 bases and J lost 1, with 12 bases in between.

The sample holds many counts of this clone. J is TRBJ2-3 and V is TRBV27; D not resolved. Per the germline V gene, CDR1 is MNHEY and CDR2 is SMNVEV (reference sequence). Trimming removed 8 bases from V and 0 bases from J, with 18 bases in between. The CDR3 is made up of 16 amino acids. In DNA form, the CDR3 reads TGTGCCAGCCGCCCGATTGTCGGGCTAAGCACAGATACGCAGTATTTT. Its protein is CASRPIVGLSTDTQYF.

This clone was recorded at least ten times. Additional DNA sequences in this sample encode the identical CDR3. The CDR3 DNA sequence: TGTGCCAGCAGCTTTTCTAGCGGAAATGAGCAGTTCTTC. Its translation: CASSFSSGNEQFF. The chain uses TRBV11-3 and TRBJ2-1; 7 nucleotides match TRBD2. After removal of 3 bases from V and 7 bases from J, the junction contained 3 bases not matched to a gene. Germline loops: CDR1 SGHNT, CDR2 YENEEA. This CDR3 spans 13 amino acids.

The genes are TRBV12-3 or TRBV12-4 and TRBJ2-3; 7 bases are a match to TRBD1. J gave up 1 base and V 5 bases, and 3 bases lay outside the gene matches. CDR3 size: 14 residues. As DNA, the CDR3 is TGTGCCAGCAGTATTACAGGGGGCACAGATACGCAGTATTTT. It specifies CASSITGGTDTQYF.

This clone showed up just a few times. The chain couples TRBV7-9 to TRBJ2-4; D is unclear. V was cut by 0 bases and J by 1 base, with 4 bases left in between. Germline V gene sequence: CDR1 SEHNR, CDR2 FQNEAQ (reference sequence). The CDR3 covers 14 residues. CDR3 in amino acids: CASSLAGAKNIQYF. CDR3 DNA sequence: TGTGCCAGCAGCTTAGCGGGGGCCAAAAACATTCAGTACTTC.